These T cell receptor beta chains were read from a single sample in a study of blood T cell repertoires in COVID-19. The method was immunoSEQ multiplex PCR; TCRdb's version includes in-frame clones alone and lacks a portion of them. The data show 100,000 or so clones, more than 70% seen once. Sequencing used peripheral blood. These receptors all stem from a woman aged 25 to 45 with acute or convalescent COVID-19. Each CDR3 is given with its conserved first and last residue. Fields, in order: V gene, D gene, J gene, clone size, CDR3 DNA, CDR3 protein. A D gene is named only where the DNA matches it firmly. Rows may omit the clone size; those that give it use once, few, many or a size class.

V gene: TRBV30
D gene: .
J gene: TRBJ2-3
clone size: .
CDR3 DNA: TGTGCCTGGAGTACCTCAATAAGCGTGGCTGGCACAGATACGCAGTATTTT
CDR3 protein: CAWSTSISVAGTDTQYF

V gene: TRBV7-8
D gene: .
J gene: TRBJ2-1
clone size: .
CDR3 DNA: TGTGCCAGCAGCCCCCTCCGGGCAGGGAATGAGCAGTTCTTC
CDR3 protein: CASSPLRAGNEQFF

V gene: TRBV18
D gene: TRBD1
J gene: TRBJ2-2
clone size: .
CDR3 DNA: TGTGCCAGCACCGGACAGGGAAACACCGGGGAGCTGTTTTTT
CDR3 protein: CASTGQGNTGELFF

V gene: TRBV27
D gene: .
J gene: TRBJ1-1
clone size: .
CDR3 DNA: TGTGCCAGCAGTTCCCCAACCCGGAGTGAAGCTTTCTTT
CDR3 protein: CASSSPTRSEAFF

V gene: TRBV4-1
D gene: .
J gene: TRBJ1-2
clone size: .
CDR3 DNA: TGCGCCAGCAGCCACTTCGGGCAGGGTATAGGCTACACCTTC
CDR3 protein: CASSHFGQGIGYTF

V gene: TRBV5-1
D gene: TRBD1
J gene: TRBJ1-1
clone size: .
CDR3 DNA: TGCGCCAGCAGCTTGGGACAGGGGATGGGAGGGACTGAAGCTTTCTTT
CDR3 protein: CASSLGQGMGGTEAFF

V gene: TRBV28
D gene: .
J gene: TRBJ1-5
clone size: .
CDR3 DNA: TGTGCCAGCAGCGCTGTCAGGGGTCAGCCCCAGCATTTT
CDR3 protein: CASSAVRGQPQHF

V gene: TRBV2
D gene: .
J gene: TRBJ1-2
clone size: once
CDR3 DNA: TGTGCCAGCACGACCTCGAACAGGTTTTGGGACTATGGCTACACCTTC
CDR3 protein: CASTTSNRFWDYGYTF

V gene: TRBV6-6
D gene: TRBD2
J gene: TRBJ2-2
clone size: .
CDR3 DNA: TGTGCCAGCAGTCCAGCTCCGGGACTAGTCCGCACCGGGGAGCTGTTTTTT
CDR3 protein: CASSPAPGLVRTGELFF

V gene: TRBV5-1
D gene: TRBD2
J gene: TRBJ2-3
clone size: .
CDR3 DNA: TGCGCCAGCAGCGCTAGCGGGGGGCCAGATACGCAGTATTTT
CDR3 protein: CASSASGGPDTQYF

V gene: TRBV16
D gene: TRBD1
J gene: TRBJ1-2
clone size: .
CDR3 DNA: TGTGCCAGCAGCCAATCAAGGTCGGGGGACAGGGGGTATGGCTACACCTTC
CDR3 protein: CASSQSRSGDRGYGYTF

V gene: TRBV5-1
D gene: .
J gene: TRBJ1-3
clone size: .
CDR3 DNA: TGCGCCAGCAGCTTGGGGGGCCCCAGCTCTGGAAACACCATATATTTT
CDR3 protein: CASSLGGPSSGNTIYF

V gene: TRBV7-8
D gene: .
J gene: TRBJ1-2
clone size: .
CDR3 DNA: TGTGCCAGCAGCCCCTCGAGGGATGATCTTCCTAACTATGGCTACACCTTC
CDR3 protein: CASSPSRDDLPNYGYTF

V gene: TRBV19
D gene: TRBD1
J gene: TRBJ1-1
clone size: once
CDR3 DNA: TGTGCCAGCAGTGGACAGGGCCCCGAAGCTTTCTTT
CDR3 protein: CASSGQGPEAFF

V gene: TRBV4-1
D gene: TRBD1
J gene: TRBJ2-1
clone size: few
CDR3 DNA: TGCGCCAGCAGCCCAGGGACAGGTCAGGCTCTCAATGAGCAGTTCTTC
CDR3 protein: CASSPGTGQALNEQFF

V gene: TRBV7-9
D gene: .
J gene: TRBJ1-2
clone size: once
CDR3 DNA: TGTGCCAGCAGCTCCTTGGCGGGGGTGGATGGCTACACCTTC
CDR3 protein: CASSSLAGVDGYTF

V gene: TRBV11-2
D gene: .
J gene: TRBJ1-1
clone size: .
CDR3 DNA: TGTGCCAGCAGCTTAGATTTGTCGGGCACTGAAGCTTTCTTT
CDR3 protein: CASSLDLSGTEAFF

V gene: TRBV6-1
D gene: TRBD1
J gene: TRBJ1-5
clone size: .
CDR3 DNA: TGTGCCAGCAGTGAAGTTACAGGGGGCTATAATCAGCCCCAGCATTTT
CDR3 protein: CASSEVTGGYNQPQHF

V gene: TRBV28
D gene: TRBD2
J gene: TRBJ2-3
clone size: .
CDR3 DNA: TGTGCCAGCAGTATAGCGGGGGCCAGCACAGATACGCAGTATTTT
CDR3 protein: CASSIAGASTDTQYF

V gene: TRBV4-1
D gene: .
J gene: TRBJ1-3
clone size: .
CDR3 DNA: TGCGCCAGCAGCCAAGGTCAGGAACCGGGAAACACCATATATTTT
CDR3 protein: CASSQGQEPGNTIYF